Listed here are 8 T cell receptor beta chains from one sample, sequenced in a study of T cells after yellow fever vaccination (dated by TCRdb to about 2019). The label giving this sample's treatment or condition can be read as: live attenuated yellow fever vaccine strain. Libraries were built with 5' RACE. Sequencing instrument: Illumina HiSeq 2500. Starting from the raw public reads, TCRdb applied fastp trimming at Q25, assembled clones with MiXCR and retained in-frame beta chains. Every entry covers one CDR3 protein and lists the most common genes and DNA from its rows. The sample has around 30,000 distinct CDR3 sequences on record, roughly 10% of them singletons. 10% to 15% of the sample is in the top ten clones. The specimen comprised PBMCs, either bulk or a sorted T-cell subset (CD4+, CD8+, memory, or dextramer-sorted; not recorded which), sampled around 14 days after the first yellow fever vaccination. These receptors were obtained from a young man who received the YFV17D yellow fever vaccine.

Ten or more counts support this clonotype. The chain uses TRBV20-1 and TRBJ2-7; 13 bases match TRBD2. Per the germline V gene, CDR1 is DFQATT and CDR2 is SNEGSKA (reference sequence). V shed 1 base and J 5 bases; nucleotides not matched to a gene: 11. The CDR3 loop spans 17 amino acids. The CDR3: CSARAGLAGAKGNEQYF. DNA of the CDR3: TGCAGTGCTAGAGCCGGACTAGCGGGGGCCAAAGGGAACGAGCAGTACTTC.

This clonotype was observed at least ten times. The chain is built from TRBV5-1 and TRBJ1-1, with D unresolved. Germline-derived CDR1 and CDR2 are SGHRS and YFSETQ. The CDR3 covers 14 residues. Trimming took 0 bases from V and 4 from J, leaving 10 bases between them. The CDR3 bases are TGCGCCAGCAGCTTGGTGGGGTACAGCACTGAAGCTTTCTTT. Amino acids: CASSLVGYSTEAFF.

This clonotype was seen repeatedly, ten times or more. V usage is TRBV4-3 and J usage is TRBJ1-2; 7 positions agree with TRBD1. V dropped 1 base and J dropped 7; count of bases not matched to a gene: 3. There are 13 residues in the CDR3. Looked up from germline, CDR1 is LGHNA and CDR2 is YSLEER. CDR3 nucleotide sequence: TGCGCCAGCAGCCAAGGGGCAGGGGGTGGCTACACCTTC. It encodes CASSQGAGGGYTF.

This clonotype was seen at least ten times. The V call is TRBV20-1, the J call TRBJ1-1; 7 bases align to TRBD1. There are 15 residues in the CDR3. CDR1 and CDR2 from the germline V gene are DFQATT and SNEGSKA (reference sequence). V dropped 4 bases and J dropped 1; count of bases not matched to a gene: 9. The CDR3 DNA reads as TGCAGTGCTACACCTTATAACAGGGGGAACACTGAAGCTTTCTTT. Translating it yields CSATPYNRGNTEAFF.

By sample share, this clonotype is medium-sized. The V gene is TRBV29-1, the J gene TRBJ1-3; D not resolved. The ends were cut back, 2 bases at V and 0 bases at J, with 5 bases in the middle. The CDR3 covers 13 residues. Germline CDR1 reads SQVTM; CDR2 reads ANQGSEA. The CDR3 region is CSVEPGSGNTIYF. DNA for the CDR3: TGCAGCGTTGAACCAGGCTCTGGAAACACCATATATTTT.

This clonotype occurred many times. The chain links TRBV6-4 to TRBJ2-3; either TRBD1 or TRBD2 may supply D (5 bases each). The CDR3 consists of 13 residues. Trimming removed 6 bases from V and 2 bases from J, with 9 bases in between. Germline V gene sequence: CDR1 MRHNA, CDR2 SNTAGT. DNA of the CDR3: TGTGCCAGCAGCACGGGGCCCACAGATACGCAGTATTTT. Protein: CASSTGPTDTQYF.

This clonotype was found once. This may stem from a read error, because a much larger clone lies one nucleotide away. The rearrangement joins TRBV12-3 or TRBV12-4 to TRBJ1-1; 9 positions agree with TRBD1. The junction had 4 bases not matched to a gene; V was cut back by 8 bases and J by 3 bases. This CDR3 comprises 13 residues. CDR3 sequence reads: CASRTGAYTEAFF. As DNA, the CDR3 is TGTGCCAGCCGGACAGGGGCGTACACTGAAGCTTTCTTT.

This clonotype was detected ten times or more. The chain has TRBV6-2 or TRBV6-3 and TRBJ2-1, with TRBD2 matching 8 bases. V trimming: 2 bases; J trimming: 8 bases; junction bases outside the gene matches: 8. This CDR3 region has 15 residues. Per the germline V gene, CDR1 is MNHEY and CDR2 is SVGEGT. The CDR3 nucleotides read TGTGCCAGCAGTTACGGTCGGGGGGGCAGGGATGAGCAGTTCTTC. It is translated as CASSYGRGGRDEQFF.